This T cell receptor beta chain was sequenced during a study of blood T cells in healthy people across ages. Notes on the study in general: Researchers said unsorted PBMCs prevented a conclusive naive versus antigen-experienced comparison. Among long-lived donors, naive CD4+ cells were more numerous and diversity higher than in aged donors.

Through a sample-barcoded 5' primer and a J-beta primer mix, a second PCR was run for 7 to 11 cycles. TCRdb used MiXCR to reprocess the 5' RACE reads, holding one entry per CDR3 protein. The repertoire has 550,000 to 800,000 distinct CDR3 sequences, around 21% of them found once; the top ten carry 3.5% to 4%. This clonotype was detected only a few times. What it binds is not known. Healthy Russian Caucasian donors spanned ages about 6 to 100 years. Trimming at V came to 1 base and at J to 6 bases, leaving 8 bases not matched to a gene. The CDR3 runs 15 residues. The clonotype comes from an older man in good health. The specimen was blood. V is TRBV12-3 or TRBV12-4 and J is TRBJ2-5; 7 bases fit TRBD2. The CDR3 region is CASSLGASGSKTQYF. The CDR3 nucleotides read TGTGCCAGCAGTTTAGGGGCTAGCGGTTCGAAGACCCAGTACTTC.